The 21 T cell receptor beta chains given below trace back to one sample, sequenced in a study of shared clonotypes between healthy human individuals. Some clones are missing from TCRdb's copy, which holds only in-frame ones; the method was immunoSEQ multiplex PCR. The top ten hold roughly 0.9% of the sample, which has 850,000 to 1,100,000 clones, roughly 80% seen once. Sample: memory CD4+ T cells from PBMCs. Stated subset: CD45RA-negative fraction. The receptors stem from a man aged 18 to 30 in good health. Some clones in this sample may be carry-over from other donors' samples.

The chain has TRBV11-2 and TRBJ2-1; 9 bases map to TRBD2. Trimming at V came to 3 bases and at J to 4 bases, leaving 7 bases not matched to a gene. Per germline, CDR1 SGHAT and CDR2 FQNNGV. The CDR3 consists of 16 residues. The CDR3 DNA follows: TGTGCCAGCAGCTTGAGTAGCGGGAGTAAGTACAATGAGCAGTTCTTC. Its translation: CASSLSSGSKYNEQFF. The variable domain in full, completed from reference TRBV11-2 and TRBJ2-1, reads EAGVAQSPRYKIIEKRQSVAFWCNPISGHATLYWYQQILGQGPKLLIQFQNNGVVDDSQLPKDRFSAERLKGVDSTLKIQPAKLEDSAVYLCASSLSSGSKYNEQFFGPGTRLTVL.

The sample holds one count of this clone. The CDR3 loop reads CASSLEGLDTQYF. In DNA, the CDR3 is TGTGCCAGCAGCTTAGAAGGACTAGATACGCAGTATTTT. V and J are TRBV11-2 and TRBJ2-3; TRBD2 might be the D (5 bases). The CDR3 totals 13 residues. The germline CDR1 and CDR2 sequences are SGHAT and FQNNGV. Trimming removed 0 bases from V and 5 bases from J, with 6 bases in between.

This chain links TRBV6-6 with TRBJ2-3; TRBD1 or TRBD2 may be the D gene (5 bases each). Germline values: CDR1 MNHNY, CDR2 SVGAGI (reference sequence). V was pared by 4 bases and J by 2 bases, with 7 bases between. This CDR3 has 13 residues. CDR3 in amino acids: CASSWGNTDTQYF. For the CDR3, the DNA is TGTGCCAGCAGTTGGGGGAACACAGATACGCAGTATTTT.

V usage is TRBV7-2 and J usage is TRBJ2-1, with TRBD2 identical over 8 bases. The junction had 12 bases not matched to a gene; V was cut back by 1 base and J by 10 bases. Germline V gene data show CDR1 as SGHTA and CDR2 as FQGNSA. This CDR3 has 16 residues. CDR3 sequence (DNA): TGTGCCAGCAGCTTAGGGTTGTCGGGAGGGTATTACGAGCAGTTCTTC. Translated: CASSLGLSGGYYEQFF.

With regard to this clone: The sample contains more than one DNA sequence encoding this CDR3. J is TRBJ2-7 and V is TRBV28, with TRBD2 matching over 13 bases. Germline V gene sequence: CDR1 MDHEN, CDR2 SYDVKM. The CDR3 has 14 amino acids. V was clipped by 7 bases and J by 7 bases; unmatched bases: 7. The CDR3 sequence is CASTPPGLAGEQYF. The CDR3 nucleotides are TGTGCCAGCACCCCCCCGGGACTAGCGGGGGAGCAGTACTTC.

Regarding this clone: This specimen includes other DNA sequences encoding the same CDR3. The chain carries TRBV5-1 and TRBJ1-4; D ambiguous. The germline V and J ends were trimmed by 0 bases and 3 bases, with 3 bases remaining between them. Germline V gene sequence: CDR1 SGHRS, CDR2 YFSETQ. The CDR3 is 13 residues long. The CDR3 DNA reads TGCGCCAGCAGCTTGGGACCTAATGAAAAACTGTTTTTT. Protein: CASSLGPNEKLFF.

In the case of this clone: Additional DNA sequences in this sample encode the identical CDR3. The CDR3 nucleotides are TGCAGTGCCAGTCTCACAGATACGCAGTATTTT. Translating it yields CSASLTDTQYF. This chain joins TRBV20-1 and TRBJ2-3; D not resolved. The CDR3 runs to 11 residues. Looked up from germline, CDR1 is DFQATT and CDR2 is SNEGSKA (reference sequence). V was cut by 6 bases and J by 2 bases, with 6 bases left in between.

The J gene is TRBJ1-1, the V gene TRBV4-2, with 12 bases identical to TRBD1. CDR1 is LGHNA, CDR2 YNFKEQ, per germline. The V gene end was trimmed by 3 bases and the J gene end by 7 bases; junction bases not matched to a gene: 3. CDR3 size: 14 residues. CDR3 protein: CASSQGQGASEAFF. CDR3 DNA sequence: TGTGCCAGCAGCCAGGGACAGGGGGCGAGTGAAGCTTTCTTT.

Details on this clone: This may arise from a read error, as a much more abundant clone is one base away. V is TRBV14 and J is TRBJ1-1; no clear D. Trimming took off 6 bases at V and 1 base at J, with 15 bases between the two ends. CDR3 length: 15 residues. CDR1 and CDR2 from the germline V gene are SGHDN and FVKESK. The CDR3 nucleotides are TGTGCCAGCAGACGGGATTCTACGCCGAACACTGAAGCTTTCTTT. Protein: CASRRDSTPNTEAFF.

The chain carries TRBV5-4 and TRBJ2-5; D is perhaps TRBD2 (6 bases). The V and J ends lost 4 bases and 2 bases respectively, with 15 bases between them. Per germline, CDR1 SGHNT and CDR2 YYREEE (reference sequence). The CDR3 spans 15 residues. CDR3 sequence (DNA): TGTGCCAGCAGCCCCCCCGGGCGGGAACAAGAGACCCAGTACTTC. Its translation is CASSPPGREQETQYF.

This chain uses TRBV6-1 with TRBJ1-5, with D perhaps TRBD1 (5 bases). This CDR3 has 13 amino acids. V was cut by 4 bases and J by 7 bases, with 11 bases left in between. CDR1 MNHNS and CDR2 SASEGT come from the germline V gene. DNA for the CDR3: TGTGCCAGCAGTGTCAGGGCTGTGCAGCCCCAGCATTTT. The encoded protein is CASSVRAVQPQHF.

This chain uses TRBV5-1 with TRBJ2-5; either TRBD1 or TRBD2 may supply D (6 bases each). Per the germline V gene, CDR1 is SGHRS and CDR2 is YFSETQ. Trimming removed 5 bases from V and 0 bases from J, with 17 bases in between. The CDR3 length is 16 residues. In nucleotides, the CDR3 is TGCGCCAGCAGTATGGGATTGAGGGGGGACCAAGAGACCCAGTACTTC. Amino acid sequence: CASSMGLRGDQETQYF.

Points on this clone: This could be a read error, since a much larger clone is one nucleotide away. Additional DNA sequences in this sample encode the identical CDR3. The chain couples TRBV25-1 to TRBJ2-5, with TRBD1 identical over 8 bases. Germline CDR1 and CDR2: MGHDK and SYGVNS. Trimming took 3 bases from V and 1 from J; bases not matched to a gene: 4. The CDR3 length is 15 residues. CDR3 region: CASSEGTGPQETQYF. In DNA form, the CDR3 reads TGTGCCAGCAGTGAGGGGACAGGCCCCCAAGAGACCCAGTACTTC.

The rearrangement links TRBV27 to TRBJ1-4; D may be TRBD1 (6 bases). The ends were cut back, 5 bases at V and 6 bases at J, with 16 bases in the middle. The CDR3 length is 15 residues. The germline V gene has CDR1 MNHEY and CDR2 SMNVEV (reference sequence). In DNA, the CDR3 is TGTGCCAGCAGTCGATCCGGTGGACAGCATGAAAAACTGTTTTTT. Translating gives CASSRSGGQHEKLFF.

This clone appeared a few times. The J gene is TRBJ2-3, the V gene TRBV28; unclear D gene. The CDR3 extends over 11 amino acids. V lost 7 bases to trimming and J lost 2 bases, with 4 bases between them. Germline V CDR1 and CDR2: MDHEN, SYDVKM. The CDR3 DNA is TGTGCCAGCATGAACACAGATACGCAGTATTTT. Translated: CASMNTDTQYF.

The J gene is TRBJ2-1, the V gene TRBV6-1; D is tentatively TRBD1 or TRBD2 (5 bases each). Per germline, CDR1 MNHNS and CDR2 SASEGT. The V end was cut by 8 bases, the J end by 0 bases, with 11 bases between. The CDR3 is 14 amino acids. The CDR3 DNA follows: TGTGCCAGCCTATGGGACGGCTCCTACAATGAGCAGTTCTTC. Its protein is CASLWDGSYNEQFF.

The J gene is TRBJ2-3, the V gene TRBV19; no clear D gene. Germline CDR1 is LNHDA and CDR2 is SQIVND (reference sequence). The CDR3 loop spans 13 amino acids. V lost 3 bases and J 6 bases, leaving 10 bases between the germline ends. CDR3 sequence: CASSIPGVDTQYF. DNA for the CDR3: TGTGCCAGTAGTATCCCGGGCGTGGATACGCAGTATTTT.

V gene TRBV11-2 combines with J gene TRBJ2-5, with 11 nucleotides matching TRBD2. Looked up from germline, CDR1 is SGHAT and CDR2 is FQNNGV. The CDR3 is 16 amino acids. V dropped 5 bases and J dropped 4; count of bases not matched to a gene: 9. DNA of the CDR3: TGTGCCAGCAGCCCACGTACTAGCGGGAGTTTAGAGACCCAGTACTTC. This translates into CASSPRTSGSLETQYF.

This clone was detected a few times. The genes are TRBV18 and TRBJ1-2, with D unclear. Germline V gene data show CDR1 as KGHSH and CDR2 as LQKENI. Trimming stripped 0 bases from V and 6 bases from J, with 8 bases between. The CDR3 runs 13 residues. The CDR3 DNA follows: TGTGCCAGCTCACCACCGTGGGGAGATGGCTACACCTTC. It specifies CASSPPWGDGYTF.

The chain is built from TRBV28 and TRBJ1-5; D might be TRBD1 (5 bases). The CDR3 is made up of 14 amino acids. The V and J ends lost 6 bases and 6 bases respectively, with 15 bases between them. Germline values: CDR1 MDHEN, CDR2 SYDVKM. Here the CDR3 reads CASRAGGAAQPQHF. The CDR3 DNA sequence: TGTGCCAGCAGGGCCGGGGGTGCTGCTCAGCCCCAGCATTTT. Complete variable domain (other parts from reference TRBV28 and TRBJ1-5): DVKVTQSSRYLVKRTGEKVFLECVQDMDHENMFWYRQDPGLGLRLIYFSYDVKMKEKGDIPEGYSVSREKKERFSLILESASTNQTSMYLCASRAGGAAQPQHFGDGTRLSIL.

The table lists this clone with a count of one. V and J are TRBV4-1 and TRBJ2-3; D is tentatively TRBD1 or TRBD2 (5 bases each). The V end was cut by 4 bases, the J end by 0 bases, with 17 bases between. The CDR3 loop spans 17 amino acids. Germline lookup yields CDR1 MGHRA and CDR2 YSYEKL. The CDR3 sequence: CASSPGFWGSSTDTQYF. The CDR3 DNA reads TGCGCCAGCAGCCCAGGATTTTGGGGGTCTAGCACAGATACGCAGTATTTT.